Only a few counts were recorded for the clone carrying this T cell receptor beta chain. Its antigen remains unknown. This sample stems from a study of beta chain features in type 1 diabetes. As for the study in general: Regarding age, gender and cell yields, patients proved similar to healthy donors. Examination spanned approximately 110 million sorted cells from all samples. General observations from the study: Patients showed naive, central memory and Treg TCRB repertoires that appeared more similar than those of healthy donors.

Investigators reverse transcribed all isolated RNA, so they sequenced expressed TCRB transcripts. Approximately 3.6 million reads, on average, came from each naive, central memory and regulatory T cell sample. Generated by immunoSEQ multiplex PCR, the TCRdb table keeps only in-frame clones and is missing some. The table has 860,000 or so clones, 17% seen once. The germline V gene encodes CDR1 MDHEN and CDR2 SYDVKM. This CDR3 region has 12 residues. Trimming cost V 2 bases and J 7 bases, with 7 bases left between them. Sequencing was done on a sample of naive CD4+ T cells from blood. The sequence was obtained from a woman aged 18-30 years in good health. The rearrangement links TRBV28 to TRBJ2-3; D perhaps matches TRBD1 (5 bases). CDR3 sequence: CASSLRGYTQYF. The CDR3, as DNA: TGTGCCAGCAGTTTAAGGGGATATACGCAGTATTTT.